The entry that follows covers one T cell receptor (beta chain) sequence. Trimming pared 2 bases from V and 3 bases from J, leaving 10 bases between. The germline V gene has CDR1 SGDLS and CDR2 YYNGEE. The CDR3 runs to 14 residues. This entry is derived from a study of OX40 agonist ivuxolimab in advanced cancers. Only in-frame clones appear in the TCRdb table, and some are missing; sequencing was by immunoSEQ multiplex PCR. The sample includes some 100,000 clones, roughly nine tenths of them seen just once. Specimen: CD4+ or CD8+ T cells sorted from blood, collected in a trial of the OX40 agonist ivuxolimab. The origin of this receptor is an adult with an advanced solid tumor such as melanoma, head and neck, liver or kidney cancer. The J gene is TRBJ2-3, the V gene TRBV9, with D perhaps given as TRBD1 or TRBD2 (7 bases each). CDR3 in DNA: TGTGCCAGCAGCGTTCAGGGGGGGACAGATACGCAGTATTTT. It is translated as CASSVQGGTDTQYF.